The 5 T cell receptor beta chains reported below all come from one sample, sequenced in a study of somatic mutations in cytotoxic T cells in rheumatoid arthritis. Here immunoSEQ multiplex PCR was the method, and the copy in TCRdb shows in-frame clones only, minus some. This sample has tens of thousands of clones, with around 80% found just once. The sequencing sample was made of CD8+ T cells sorted from blood. The receptors derive from a man aged 40-50 years in good health.

The V gene is TRBV9, the J gene TRBJ2-5; 11 bases match TRBD2. The CDR3 is 16 residues long. Trimming took 4 bases from V and 3 from J; bases not matched to a gene: 8. Germline V gene data show CDR1 as SGDLS and CDR2 as YYNGEE. The CDR3 loop is CASSPRGLAVKETQYF. CDR3 DNA: TGTGCCAGCAGCCCCCGGGGACTAGCGGTAAAAGAGACCCAGTACTTC.

This rearrangement joins TRBV7-9 to TRBJ2-7; 9 nucleotides match TRBD1. CDR1 SEHNR and CDR2 FQNEAQ come from the germline V gene (reference sequence). CDR3 length: 15 residues. The trim removed 5 bases at V and 5 bases at J, leaving 10 bases unmatched. CDR3 region: CASSAPGTGIDEQYF. The CDR3 nucleotides are TGTGCCAGCAGCGCACCCGGGACAGGGATTGACGAGCAGTACTTC.

About this clone itself: The junction shows a germline mismatch at one end, possibly a read error. This sample also contains other DNA sequences that code for the same CDR3. CDR3 in DNA: TGCGCCAGCAGCCTCGACCGAGACACTGAAGCTTTCTTT. It is translated as CASSLDRDTEAFF. The rearrangement joins TRBV6-5 to TRBJ1-1, with D unclear. Germline V gives CDR1 MNHEY, CDR2 SVGAGI. The CDR3 loop spans 13 amino acids.

The genes are TRBV9 and TRBJ1-1; D is uncertain. Germline assignment: CDR1 SGDLS and CDR2 YYNGEE. Trimming took off 0 bases at V and 3 bases at J, with 9 bases between the two ends. This CDR3 has 14 amino acids. The chain's CDR3 is CASSVDLSYTEAFF. The CDR3 DNA reads TGTGCCAGCAGCGTAGATCTCAGCTACACTGAAGCTTTCTTT.

The chain recombines TRBV28 with TRBJ2-7, with a tentative D call TRBD1 (5 bases). CDR3 size: 14 residues. CDR1 is MDHEN, CDR2 SYDVKM, per germline. V was clipped by 0 bases and J by 3 bases, with 9 bases between them. CDR3: CASSLWTENYEQYF. The CDR3 coding sequence is TGTGCCAGCAGTTTATGGACAGAGAACTACGAGCAGTACTTC.